One and the same sample provided the 5 T cell receptor beta chains below, sequenced in a study of T cells in Graves' hyperthyroidism and ophthalmopathy. There were TCR beta CDR3 regions amplified from RNA transcripts. RT-PCR in the first round (using the HTBI primer set) targeted the TCR CDR3. Using its own MiXCR run on the multiplex PCR reads, TCRdb lists one record per CDR3 protein. The top ten hold 30% to 35% of the sample, which has roughly 350,000 distinct CDR3 sequences, approximately 13% seen once. Sequencing used blood. The source of these receptors is a woman aged 40 to 49 with Graves' ophthalmopathy.

The chain joins TRBV29-1 to TRBJ2-1; 7 bases match TRBD2. The CDR3 totals 12 residues. V trimming: 5 bases; J trimming: 7 bases; junction bases outside the gene matches: 5. CDR1 and CDR2 (germline): SQVTM, ANQGSEA. CDR3 in amino acids: CSVSGDRNEQFF. In DNA form, the CDR3 reads TGCAGCGTTAGCGGGGACCGGAATGAGCAGTTCTTC.

This clonotype showed up just a few times. V usage is TRBV20-1 and J usage is TRBJ2-2; D is possibly TRBD2 (7 bases). The CDR3 contains 17 residues. Per the germline V gene, CDR1 is DFQATT and CDR2 is SNEGSKA (reference sequence). V lost 1 base and J lost 2, with 17 bases in between. This CDR3 is CSARARKGGGNTGELFF. For the CDR3, the DNA is TGCAGTGCTAGAGCCCGGAAGGGGGGGGGTAACACCGGGGAGCTGTTTTTT.

This clonotype has a count of ten or more. The rearrangement joins TRBV28 to TRBJ1-2; maybe TRBD1 (6 bases). V lost 5 bases to trimming and J lost 7 bases, with 17 bases between them. Germline V CDR1 and CDR2: MDHEN, SYDVKM. The CDR3 runs to 14 residues. DNA for the CDR3: TGTGCCAGCAGTCCACACGACAGGTTTTCTGGCTACACCTTC. Its translation: CASSPHDRFSGYTF.

This clonotype was counted ten times or more. Written as DNA, the CDR3 is TGCGCCAGCAGCTTGGACTGGAACACTGAAGCTTTCTTT. It yields the protein CASSLDWNTEAFF. V gene TRBV5-1 combines with J gene TRBJ1-1; no definite D call. The CDR3 length is 13 residues. V lost 0 bases and J 1 base, leaving 4 bases between the germline ends. Germline CDR1 SGHRS, CDR2 YFSETQ.

This clonotype was observed at least ten times. The chain couples TRBV20-1 to TRBJ1-5; 7 bases line up with TRBD1. The ends lost 4 bases at V and 3 bases at J; junction bases unmatched: 3. Germline V gene lookup returns CDR1 DFQATT and CDR2 SNEGSKA (reference sequence). This CDR3 is 13 amino acids long. The CDR3 nucleotides are TGCAGTGCTAAGCAGGGGGTCAATCAGCCCCAGCATTTT. Translated: CSAKQGVNQPQHF.